This T cell receptor (beta chain) was sequenced for a study of early T cells in non-severe SARS-CoV-2 infection. Study-wide context: RNA in bulk from unsorted whole blood was sequenced, and chains were unpaired. Findings of the study overall: VDJdb-based annotation leaned toward anti-spike CD8 responses and missed private and CD4 specificities.

This clonotype was detected ten times or more. Its target is unknown. Between the trimmed V and J ends, which lost 6 bases and 3 bases, there was a span of 21 bases. Germline loops: CDR1 DFQATT, CDR2 SNEGSKA (reference sequence). The CDR3 has 16 residues. Unique molecular identifiers were affixed to single, distinct cDNA molecules. TCRdb reanalysed the 5' RACE reads using MiXCR and keeps one entry per CDR3 protein. The profile shows more than 60,000 distinct CDR3 sequences, under 9.5% of them singletons. The V call is TRBV20-1, the J call TRBJ2-1; D tentatively fits TRBD1 or TRBD2 (5 bases each). The source is an adult who was a healthcare worker with PCR-confirmed SARS-CoV-2 infection or an uninfected control (not recorded which). Source material: whole blood. CDR3 DNA sequence: TGCAGTGCCCAAAGGACGGGGCCCGATCTCTACAATGAGCAGTTCTTC. As protein: CSAQRTGPDLYNEQFF.